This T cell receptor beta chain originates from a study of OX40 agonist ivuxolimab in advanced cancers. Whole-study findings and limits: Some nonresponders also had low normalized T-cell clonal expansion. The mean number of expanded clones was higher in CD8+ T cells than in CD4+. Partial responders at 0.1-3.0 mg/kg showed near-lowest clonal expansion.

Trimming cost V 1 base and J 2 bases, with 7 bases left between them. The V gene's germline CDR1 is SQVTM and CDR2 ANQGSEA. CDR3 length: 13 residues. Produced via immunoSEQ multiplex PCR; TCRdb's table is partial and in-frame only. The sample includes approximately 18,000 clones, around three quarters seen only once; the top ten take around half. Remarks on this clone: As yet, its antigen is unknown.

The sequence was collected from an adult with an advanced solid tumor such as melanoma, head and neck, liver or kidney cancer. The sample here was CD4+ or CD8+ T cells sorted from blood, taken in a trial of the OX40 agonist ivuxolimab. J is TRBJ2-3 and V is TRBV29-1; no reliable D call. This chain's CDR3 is CSVEVANTDTQYF. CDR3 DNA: TGCAGCGTTGAAGTCGCCAACACAGATACGCAGTATTTT.